This record concerns one T cell receptor beta chain sequence. Its antigen is undetermined. The data originate from a study of beta chain features in type 1 diabetes. Findings and caveats of the study: For patients, the naive, central memory and Treg TCRB repertoires appeared more alike than for healthy donors. The study found fewer insertions and more deletions at VDJ junctions in type 1 diabetes patients. Small HLA sub-analyses could not settle whether HLA shapes TCRB rearrangement.

Expressed TCRB transcripts were sequenced because the isolated RNA had all been reverse transcribed beforehand. Clones were read by immunoSEQ multiplex PCR, and TCRdb kept only the in-frame ones, dropping some. Of just over 150,000 clones listed, around 10% are singletons. This TCR was sampled from a man aged 18 to 29 in good health. Sequenced input: central memory CD4+ T cells from blood.

CDR3 in amino acids: CASSLGFSTDTQYF. As DNA, the CDR3 is TGTGCCAGCAGCTTAGGTTTTAGCACAGATACGCAGTATTTT. V gene TRBV2 combines with J gene TRBJ2-3, with D uncertain. CDR1 SNHLY and CDR2 FYNNEI come from the germline V gene. CDR3 length: 14 residues. V was trimmed by 6 bases and J by 0 bases, leaving 10 bases between them.